This is a list of T cell receptor beta chains from one sample in a study of early T cells in non-severe SARS-CoV-2 infection. Each CDR3 protein gets one entry after TCRdb re-called the 5' RACE reads with MiXCR. This sample carries approximately 32,000 distinct CDR3 sequences, around 7% of them seen once, and the ten largest clones take about a third. What was sequenced was whole blood. The receptor source for this set is an adult who was a healthcare worker with PCR-confirmed SARS-CoV-2 infection or an uninfected control (not recorded which). Both conserved end residues are part of each CDR3.

v_gene	j_gene	CDR3aa
TRBV30	TRBJ1-5	CAWSARSNQPQHF
TRBV12-3/TRBV12-4	TRBJ1-4	CASSFDWGLKEKLFF
TRBV7-3	TRBJ1-1	CASSLTGMTEAFF
TRBV20-1	TRBJ1-5	CSALDTSQPQHF
TRBV20-1	TRBJ2-7	CRDRGQAFEQYF
TRBV19	TRBJ2-7	CASSTSRTATYEQYF
TRBV15	TRBJ1-3	CATSRDTGGSGNTIYF
TRBV6-1	TRBJ2-1	CASSPGGEQFF
TRBV18	TRBJ2-1	CASSSGQGNEQFF
TRBV20-1	TRBJ2-7	CSAGALPGSSYEQYF
TRBV4-1	TRBJ2-3	CASSQGLAGASDTQYF